This is a list of T cell receptor beta chains from one sample in a study of shared clonotypes between healthy human individuals. Libraries were prepared by immunoSEQ multiplex PCR; TCRdb keeps only in-frame clonotypes and omits some of them. The sample lists about 2 million clones, approximately 94% occurring once. The specimen sequenced was naive CD8+ T cells sorted from blood. Source of these receptors: a young man in good health. Both conserved end residues are part of each CDR3. Fields, in order: J gene, V gene, clone size, D gene, CDR3 DNA, CDR3 protein. A D gene is named only where the DNA matches it firmly. Clone size is shown for a subset of rows, as once, few, many or a class of expanded clone.

TRBJ2-3,TRBV19,-,TRBD2,TGTGCCAGTAGTTGGACTAGCGGAAGCACAGATACGCAGTATTTT,CASSWTSGSTDTQYF
TRBJ1-2,TRBV14,-,-,TGTGCCAGCAGCCCCGGGGGAGGCTACACCTTC,CASSPGGGYTF
TRBJ2-1,TRBV7-3,-,-,TGTGCCAGCAGCTTAAGCGCAGTTAGCTCCTACGATGAGCAGTTCTTC,CASSLSAVSSYDEQFF
TRBJ2-7,TRBV7-9,once,-,TGTGCCAGCAGCTTAAACAGCCACTACGAGCAGTACTTC,CASSLNSHYEQYF
TRBJ2-1,TRBV5-4,-,TRBD2,TGTGCCAGCAGCCCCGGGACTAGCGACAATGAGCAGTTCTTC,CASSPGTSDNEQFF
TRBJ1-1,TRBV6-1,-,-,TGTGCCAGCACTTATGACCCGGACACTGAAGCTTTCTTT,CASTYDPDTEAFF
TRBJ2-7,TRBV7-9,-,-,TGTGCCAGCAGCAAGGGTGGTCAGTACGAGCAGTACTTC,CASSKGGQYEQYF
TRBJ2-7,TRBV4-1,-,-,TGCGCCAGCAGCCAAGATCCCCCTACGGGCGAGCAGTACTTC,CASSQDPPTGEQYF
TRBJ2-7,TRBV19,once,TRBD1,TGTGCCAGTAGTCATGACGACAGGGGTTACGAGCAGTACTTC,CASSHDDRGYEQYF
TRBJ2-3,TRBV2,-,TRBD2,TGTGCCAGCAGTGAATGGCGGGGGGGTATCACAGATACGCAGTATTTT,CASSEWRGGITDTQYF
TRBJ2-2,TRBV7-9,-,-,TGTGCCAGCAGCTTAGTCTTGTCGGCGGCCGGGGAGCTGTTTTTT,CASSLVLSAAGELFF
TRBJ2-1,TRBV13,-,TRBD1,TGTGCCAGCAGCTCCGGACAGGGCGCCGCGTATGAGCAGTTCTTC,CASSSGQGAAYEQFF
TRBJ1-5,TRBV28,-,-,TGTGCCAGCAGTACGGGTTGGGGAAGCAATCAGCCCCAGCATTTT,CASSTGWGSNQPQHF
TRBJ2-1,TRBV5-6,-,-,TGTGCCAGCAGCTTTAAGCCGAGCTCCTACAATGAGCAGTTCTTC,CASSFKPSSYNEQFF
TRBJ2-5,TRBV6-5,-,-,TGTGCCAGCAGTCCCTCAGGGGGGAGAGGAGAGACCCAGTACTTC,CASSPSGGRGETQYF
TRBJ2-7,TRBV27,once,TRBD1,TGTGCCAGCGGACAGGGCACCTACGAGCAGTACTTC,CASGQGTYEQYF